Only a few counts were recorded for the clone carrying this T cell receptor (beta chain). Its specificity is unknown. The sample comes from a study of identical twins. Study-level points and caveats: Out-of-frame beta chain sequences displayed weaker excess sharing between twins. The models gave estimates that fell short of the out-of-frame TCR alpha sharing seen in monozygotic twins. Abundant beta clonotypes from cord blood had fewer insertions, unlike memory repertoires, which showed none.

TCRdb re-called the 5' RACE reads through MiXCR, storing one row per CDR3 protein. This table has under 450,000 distinct CDR3 sequences, 18% appearing once. CDR3 length: 13 amino acids. CDR1 is SQVTM and CDR2 is ANQGSEA in the germline V gene. Deletions cut 4 bases from V and 4 bases from J, with 12 bases between. This clonotype originated in a man aged 50 to 59 in good health. The chain has TRBV29-1 and TRBJ2-3, with unresolved D. The sequenced material came from naive T cells sorted from blood. CDR3 coding DNA: TGCAGCGTTGTTGGTAGCTGGTCAGATACGCAGTATTTT. As protein: CSVVGSWSDTQYF.